Shown below are 9 T cell receptor beta chains from a single sample sequenced in a study of CD4+ T cells in melanoma. The table came from immunoSEQ multiplex PCR; TCRdb's copy has only in-frame clones and leaves some out. The table has tens of thousands of clones, about 72% seen once. Sequencing was carried out using tumor tissue. Receptors originate from a human donor with melanoma.

V usage is TRBV29-1 and J usage is TRBJ1-3; D is ambiguous. Germline V lookup: CDR1 SQVTM, CDR2 ANQGSEA. The CDR3 consists of 15 residues. Trimming pared 6 bases from V and 0 bases from J, leaving 15 bases between. The CDR3 loop reads CSVRTDVGSGNTIYF. CDR3 in DNA: TGCAGCGTCCGAACCGACGTAGGCTCTGGAAACACCATATATTTT. The whole variable domain, remainder taken from reference TRBV29-1 and TRBJ1-3, is SAVISQKPSRDICQRGTSLTIQCQVDSQVTMMFWYRQQPGQSLTLIATANQGSEATYESGFVIDKFPISRPNLTFSTLTVSNMSPEDSSIYLCSVRTDVGSGNTIYFGEGSWLTVV.

The CDR3 nucleotides are TGTGCCAGCAGTACAGGCTACGAGCAGTACTTC. Protein sequence: CASSTGYEQYF. The chain has TRBV2 and TRBJ2-7, with D possibly being TRBD1 (5 bases). This CDR3 is built from 11 residues. Trimming shortened V by 5 bases and J by 3 bases, and 5 bases separated the two germline ends. Looked up from germline, CDR1 is SNHLY and CDR2 is FYNNEI.

The chain employs TRBV5-6 and TRBJ2-3; 10 bases are a match to TRBD2. There are 16 residues in the CDR3. Germline V gene data show CDR1 as SGHDT and CDR2 as YYEEEE. V gave up 0 bases and J gave up 0 bases; unmatched junction bases: 1. The CDR3 DNA sequence: TGTGCCAGCAGCTTGGGGACTAGCGGTAGCACAGATACGCAGTATTTT. Translation: CASSLGTSGSTDTQYF.

The rearrangement uses TRBV6-5 and TRBJ2-1; D might be TRBD1 or TRBD2, each matching 5 bases. Between the trimmed V and J ends, which lost 6 bases and 4 bases, there was a span of 10 bases. The CDR3 sequence is 13 residues long. Germline CDR1 and CDR2: MNHEY and SVGAGI. The CDR3 spells CASSTGRYNEQFF. For the CDR3, the DNA is TGTGCCAGCAGCACGGGACGGTACAATGAGCAGTTCTTC.

This clone appeared a few times. The chain couples TRBV5-4 to TRBJ2-7; perhaps TRBD2 as D (7 bases). V was pared by 2 bases and J by 7 bases, with 22 bases between. Germline CDR1 and CDR2: SGHNT and YYREEE (reference sequence). The CDR3 loop spans 16 amino acids. The CDR3 is CASSLTEGGAPREQYF. The CDR3 DNA reads as TGTGCCAGCAGCTTAACGGAGGGGGGGGCGCCGAGGGAGCAGTACTTC.

The rearrangement links TRBV27 to TRBJ2-7; TRBD1 matches 10 bases. CDR3 length: 13 amino acids. V shed 8 bases and J 3 bases; nucleotides not matched to a gene: 4. CDR1 is MNHEY and CDR2 is SMNVEV in the germline V gene (reference sequence). CDR3 nucleotides: TGTGCCAGCGGGACAGGGGCCAACTACGAGCAGTACTTC. Amino acid sequence: CASGTGANYEQYF.

The chain couples TRBV7-2 to TRBJ1-5, with TRBD1 matching 12 bases. The CDR3 consists of 16 residues. The germline V gene encodes CDR1 SGHTA and CDR2 FQGNSA. V dropped 5 bases and J dropped 4; count of bases not matched to a gene: 6. CDR3 coding DNA: TGTGCCAGCAGCCTCGGGACAGGGGGCCCAAATCAGCCCCAGCATTTT. Amino acid sequence: CASSLGTGGPNQPQHF.

This clone was detected a few times. The CDR3 region is CASSDTQLNTEAFF. CDR3 sequence (DNA): TGTGCCAGCAGTGACACCCAGCTGAACACTGAAGCTTTCTTT. V is TRBV25-1 and J is TRBJ1-1, with D uncertain. This CDR3 region has 14 residues. Trimming removed 3 bases from V and 0 bases from J, with 8 bases in between. CDR1 is MGHDK, CDR2 SYGVNS, per germline.

This clone has a single count. V usage is TRBV12-2 and J usage is TRBJ1-2; TRBD1 is taken as the D call from the table, unchecked against the DNA. TRBV12-2 is flagged as a pseudogene. The CDR3 is 15 residues long. In DNA, the CDR3 is TGTGCAAGTCGCTTAGCGTGGACAGTCGACTATGGCTACACCTTC. Residues: CASRLAWTVDYGYTF.